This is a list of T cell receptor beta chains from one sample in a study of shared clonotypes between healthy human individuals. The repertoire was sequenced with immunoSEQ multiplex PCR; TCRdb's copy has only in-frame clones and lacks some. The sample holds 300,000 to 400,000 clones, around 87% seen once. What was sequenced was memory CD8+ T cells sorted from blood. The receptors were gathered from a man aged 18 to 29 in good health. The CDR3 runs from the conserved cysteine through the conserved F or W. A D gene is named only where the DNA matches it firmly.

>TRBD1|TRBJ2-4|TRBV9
TGTGCCAGCAGCGTAGGACAGGGGGCGGCCAAAAACATTCAGTACTTC
CASSVGQGAAKNIQYF
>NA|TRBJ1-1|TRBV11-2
TGTGCCAGCAGCCCCCGAAAAAAGGTAGTGAACACTGAAGCTTTCTTT
CASSPRKKVVNTEAFF
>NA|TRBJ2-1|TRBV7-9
TGTGCCAGCAGTCAAGGGACCGCTGAGGAAGATGAGCAGTTCTTC
CASSQGTAEEDEQFF
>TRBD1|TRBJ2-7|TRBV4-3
TGCGCCAGCAGCCAAGACTCTGGGACAGGGTCATTCTACGAGCAGTACTTC
CASSQDSGTGSFYEQYF
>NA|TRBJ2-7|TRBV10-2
TGCGCCAGCAGGGAGGGTCTCGAGCAGTACTTC
CASREGLEQYF
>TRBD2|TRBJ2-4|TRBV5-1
TGCGCCAGCAGCATGACGGGACTAAAAAACATTCAGTACTTC
CASSMTGLKNIQYF
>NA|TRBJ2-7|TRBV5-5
TGTGCCAGCAGCTTGAGACACTCCTACGAGCAGTACTTC
CASSLRHSYEQYF
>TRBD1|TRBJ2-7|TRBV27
TGTGCCAGCAGTTTGGGACAGGGGGCCTACGAGCAGTACTTC
CASSLGQGAYEQYF
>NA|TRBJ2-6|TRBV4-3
TGCGCCAGCAGCCAAGCAGGCCTCAGTCCATCTGGGGCCAACGTCCTGACTTTC
CASSQAGLSPSGANVLTF
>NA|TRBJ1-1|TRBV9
TGTGCCAGCAGCGTAGTGCCAGGGAACGAAGCTTTCTTT
CASSVVPGNEAFF